One sample yielded the 21 T cell receptor beta chains listed below, sequenced in a study of T cell responses to AZD1222 COVID-19 vaccine. Sequencing was performed with immunoSEQ multiplex PCR; in TCRdb, only in-frame clones are kept and a portion is missing. The table has approximately 110,000 clones, 75% to 90% seen once. The source material was peripheral blood, sampled 28 days after the second AZD1222 dose. These receptors were collected from an adult who received the AZD1222 COVID-19 vaccine.

The count of this clone is one. The chain is built from TRBV19 and TRBJ2-3, with TRBD1 identical over 7 bases. Germline lookup yields CDR1 LNHDA and CDR2 SQIVND (reference sequence). This CDR3 region has 15 residues. Losses at the gene ends were 4 bases for V and 8 bases for J; bases not matched to a gene: 12. CDR3 sequence: CASSTRDSSILTQYF. CDR3 coding DNA: TGTGCCAGTAGTACCCGGGACAGCTCAATCCTTACGCAGTATTTT.

The chain joins TRBV7-6 to TRBJ2-7; 9 nucleotides match TRBD2. This CDR3 spans 16 amino acids. The V gene's germline CDR1 is SGHVS and CDR2 FNYEAQ. V was clipped by 6 bases and J by 0 bases; unmatched bases: 9. The CDR3 DNA reads TGTGCCAGCAGTCTCGCCCCGACTAGCGGCTCCTACGAGCAGTACTTC. Translation gives CASSLAPTSGSYEQYF.

The chain has TRBV6-1 and TRBJ1-1; D unclear. V lost 2 bases and J lost 1, with 5 bases in between. CDR3 length equals 13 residues. Germline V gives CDR1 MNHNS, CDR2 SASEGT. In DNA, the CDR3 is TGTGCCAGCAGTGAACTCGGGAACACTGAAGCTTTCTTT. Translated, it gives CASSELGNTEAFF.

This clone has more than one count but fewer than ten. The chain uses TRBV6-4 and TRBJ1-1; 7 bases agree with TRBD1. CDR3 length: 13 amino acids. The trim removed 9 bases at V and 1 base at J, leaving 5 bases unmatched. The V gene's germline CDR1 is MRHNA and CDR2 SNTAGT. The CDR3 DNA is TGTGCCAGTTCCCACAGGGGGAACACTGAAGCTTTCTTT. Translation: CASSHRGNTEAFF.

V usage is TRBV19 and J usage is TRBJ1-2; D is unclear. The CDR3 loop spans 15 amino acids. Per germline, CDR1 LNHDA and CDR2 SQIVND (reference sequence). V was trimmed by 7 bases and J by 2 bases, leaving 17 bases between them. The CDR3 DNA sequence: TGTGCCAGTACCCCGGCGACACCGACGAACTATGGCTACACCTTC. Encoded protein: CASTPATPTNYGYTF.

The V gene is TRBV2, the J gene TRBJ2-2, with TRBD1 matching 10 bases. The junction had 5 bases not matched to a gene; V was cut back by 6 bases and J by 1 base. Germline lookup yields CDR1 SNHLY and CDR2 FYNNEI. CDR3 length: 16 amino acids. The CDR3: CASRGQGSKNTGELFF. The CDR3 nucleotides read TGTGCCAGCAGGGGACAGGGGTCAAAGAACACCGGGGAGCTGTTTTTT.

CDR3 loop: CASSYSSRGRTHGYTF. The CDR3 nucleotides read TGTGCCAGCAGTTACTCGAGCAGGGGGCGCACGCATGGCTACACCTTC. The chain uses TRBV6-5 and TRBJ1-2; TRBD1 agrees at 8 bases. The V gene end was trimmed by 0 bases and the J gene end by 6 bases; junction bases not matched to a gene: 9. This CDR3 has 16 residues. Germline CDR1 reads MNHEY; CDR2 reads SVGAGI.

The chain links TRBV6-5 to TRBJ2-1; D is ambiguous. V was shortened by 6 bases and J by 7 bases, with 13 bases between the two germline ends. The CDR3 sequence is 13 residues long. CDR1 is MNHEY and CDR2 is SVGAGI in the germline V gene. The chain's CDR3 is CASSHSSPNEQFF. CDR3 nucleotide sequence: TGTGCCAGCAGCCACAGTTCCCCTAATGAGCAGTTCTTC.

The V gene is TRBV15, the J gene TRBJ1-5; D may be TRBD1 (6 bases). The CDR3 is made up of 15 amino acids. V was cut by 0 bases and J by 5 bases, with 11 bases left in between. Per germline, CDR1 LNHNV and CDR2 YYDKDF (reference sequence). The CDR3 region has the DNA TGTGCCACCAGCAGAGATGACAGGCACGATCAGCCCCAGCATTTT. This encodes CATSRDDRHDQPQHF.

The gene calls are TRBV14 and TRBJ1-4; 10 positions agree with TRBD1. This CDR3 is 15 amino acids long. Losses at the gene ends were 3 bases for V and 6 bases for J; bases not matched to a gene: 4. Per germline, CDR1 SGHDN and CDR2 FVKESK. The CDR3, as DNA: TGTGCCAGCAGCCATGCCGGGACAGGGGATGAAAAACTGTTTTTT. It yields the protein CASSHAGTGDEKLFF.

The chain uses TRBV5-1 and TRBJ2-7; D not certain. V was trimmed by 2 bases and J by 0 bases, leaving 6 bases between them. The CDR3 consists of 13 residues. Germline assignment: CDR1 SGHRS and CDR2 YFSETQ. The CDR3 sequence: CASSFSSSYEQYF. DNA for the CDR3: TGCGCCAGCAGCTTCAGTAGCTCCTACGAGCAGTACTTC. The full variable domain, with the rest looked up from reference TRBV5-1 and TRBJ2-7, is KAGVTQTPRYLIKTRGQQVTLSCSPISGHRSVSWYQQTPGQGLQFLFEYFSETQRNKGNFPGRFSGRQFSNSRSEMNVSTLELGDSALYLCASSFSSSYEQYFGPGTRLTVT.

Regarding this clone: One end of the junction is discordant with germline, which a read error may explain. This chain links TRBV6-5 with TRBJ1-2, with D perhaps matching TRBD1 (5 bases). The length of the CDR3 is 15 residues. The germline V gene encodes CDR1 MNHEY and CDR2 SVGAGI. In nucleotides, the CDR3 is TGTGCCCGCAGTTACGGGGGGGGGACGGTGTATGGCTACACCTTC. It specifies CARSYGGGTVYGYTF.

The gene calls are TRBV18 and TRBJ1-1; D is undetermined. Trimming cost V 2 bases and J 1 base, with 11 bases left between them. CDR3 size: 15 residues. Looked up from germline, CDR1 is KGHSH and CDR2 is LQKENI. The CDR3 DNA sequence: TGTGCCAGCTCACCATCGGCGGACGGGAACACTGAAGCTTTCTTT. Translated, it gives CASSPSADGNTEAFF.

This clone was picked up one time. The chain joins TRBV29-1 to TRBJ1-4, with D unresolved. CDR1 is SQVTM and CDR2 is ANQGSEA in the germline V gene. CDR3 length: 15 residues. The V end lost 1 base, the J end lost 8 bases, and 17 bases lay between the germline ends. The CDR3 protein is CSVEVEEGVGEKLFF. The CDR3 nucleotides are TGCAGCGTTGAAGTCGAGGAGGGAGTAGGAGAAAAACTGTTTTTT.

This clone was seen only a few times. The chain is built from TRBV28 and TRBJ2-7; 10 nucleotides line up with TRBD1. Germline CDR1 reads MDHEN; CDR2 reads SYDVKM. CDR3 length: 15 residues. Trimming took 4 bases from V and 5 from J; bases not matched to a gene: 8. This chain's CDR3 is CASSSPGQGKDEQYF. CDR3 bases: TGTGCCAGCAGTTCACCGGGACAGGGGAAGGACGAGCAGTACTTC. Variable domain in full (rest from reference TRBV28 and TRBJ2-7): DVKVTQSSRYLVKRTGEKVFLECVQDMDHENMFWYRQDPGLGLRLIYFSYDVKMKEKGDIPEGYSVSREKKERFSLILESASTNQTSMYLCASSSPGQGKDEQYFGPGTRLTVT.

The CDR3 loop reads CASRIVIQGEAFF. For the CDR3, the DNA is TGTGCCAGCAGGATCGTTATACAGGGTGAAGCTTTCTTT. The gene calls are TRBV11-2 and TRBJ1-1; D is perhaps TRBD1 (6 bases). Germline V CDR1 and CDR2: SGHAT, FQNNGV. The CDR3 is 13 amino acids. Deletions cut 6 bases from V and 7 bases from J, with 15 bases between.

J is TRBJ1-2 and V is TRBV6-1; D is ambiguous. The CDR3 sequence is 13 residues long. The germline CDR1 and CDR2 sequences are MNHNS and SASEGT. Trimming took off 3 bases at V and 5 bases at J, with 10 bases between the two ends. CDR3 amino acids: CASSEGSKYGYTF. Here the CDR3 DNA reads TGTGCCAGCAGTGAGGGGTCCAAGTATGGCTACACCTTC.

The chain combines TRBV19 with TRBJ2-3, with 8 bases matching TRBD2. The CDR3 extends over 15 amino acids. Trimming cost V 7 bases and J 4 bases; bases outside gene matches: 10. CDR1 and CDR2 (germline): LNHDA, SQIVND (reference sequence). CDR3 in amino acids: CASTPTIGRADTQYF. CDR3 nucleotides: TGTGCCAGTACCCCGACCATCGGGAGGGCAGATACGCAGTATTTT.

The chain combines TRBV7-2 with TRBJ1-5; TRBD1 agrees at 7 bases. The CDR3 covers 16 residues. CDR1 SGHTA and CDR2 FQGNSA come from the germline V gene. Trimming at V came to 5 bases and at J to 0 bases, leaving 7 bases not matched to a gene. The CDR3 is CASSPSTGDSNQPQHF. CDR3 DNA: TGTGCCAGCAGCCCCTCCACAGGGGATAGCAATCAGCCCCAGCATTTT.

This clone was detected once. J is TRBJ2-2 and V is TRBV30, with D possibly TRBD1 on 6 matching bases. The germline V gene encodes CDR1 GTSNPN and CDR2 SVGIG (reference sequence). Trimming took off 1 base at V and 3 bases at J, with 27 bases between the two ends. This CDR3 has 20 amino acids. The CDR3 DNA reads TGTGCCTGGAGTGGAGTCGGACAGCTGGGATCGTTTTGGGACACCGGGGAGCTGTTTTTT. Its translation: CAWSGVGQLGSFWDTGELFF.

Here the CDR3 DNA reads TGTGCCATCAGTGAGTCTCAGGGATTAAGCAATCAGCCCCAGCATTTT. This gives the protein CAISESQGLSNQPQHF. The chain combines TRBV10-3 with TRBJ1-5, with TRBD1 as a possible D gene (5 bases). In germline, CDR1 is ENHRY, CDR2 SYGVKD. This CDR3 spans 16 amino acids. V was pared by 0 bases and J by 1 base, with 10 bases between.